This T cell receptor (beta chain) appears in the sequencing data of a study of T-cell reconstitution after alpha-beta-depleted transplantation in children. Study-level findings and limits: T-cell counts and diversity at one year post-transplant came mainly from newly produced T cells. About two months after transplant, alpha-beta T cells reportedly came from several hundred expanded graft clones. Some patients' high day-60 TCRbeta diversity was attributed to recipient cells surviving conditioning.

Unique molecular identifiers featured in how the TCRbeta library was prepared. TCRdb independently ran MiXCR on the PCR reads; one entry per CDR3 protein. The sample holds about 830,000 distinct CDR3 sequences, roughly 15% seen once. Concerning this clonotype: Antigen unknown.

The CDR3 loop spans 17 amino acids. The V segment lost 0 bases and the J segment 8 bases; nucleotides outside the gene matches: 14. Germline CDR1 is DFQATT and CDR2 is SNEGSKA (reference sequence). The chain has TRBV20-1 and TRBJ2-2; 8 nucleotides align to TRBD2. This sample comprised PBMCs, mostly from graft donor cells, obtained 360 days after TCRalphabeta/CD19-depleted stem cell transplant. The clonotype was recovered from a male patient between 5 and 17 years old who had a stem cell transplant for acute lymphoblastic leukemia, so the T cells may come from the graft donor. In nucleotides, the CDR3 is TGCAGTGCTAGAGATTATCTAGCGGGTTACTCGTCGGGGGAGCTGTTTTTT. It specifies CSARDYLAGYSSGELFF.